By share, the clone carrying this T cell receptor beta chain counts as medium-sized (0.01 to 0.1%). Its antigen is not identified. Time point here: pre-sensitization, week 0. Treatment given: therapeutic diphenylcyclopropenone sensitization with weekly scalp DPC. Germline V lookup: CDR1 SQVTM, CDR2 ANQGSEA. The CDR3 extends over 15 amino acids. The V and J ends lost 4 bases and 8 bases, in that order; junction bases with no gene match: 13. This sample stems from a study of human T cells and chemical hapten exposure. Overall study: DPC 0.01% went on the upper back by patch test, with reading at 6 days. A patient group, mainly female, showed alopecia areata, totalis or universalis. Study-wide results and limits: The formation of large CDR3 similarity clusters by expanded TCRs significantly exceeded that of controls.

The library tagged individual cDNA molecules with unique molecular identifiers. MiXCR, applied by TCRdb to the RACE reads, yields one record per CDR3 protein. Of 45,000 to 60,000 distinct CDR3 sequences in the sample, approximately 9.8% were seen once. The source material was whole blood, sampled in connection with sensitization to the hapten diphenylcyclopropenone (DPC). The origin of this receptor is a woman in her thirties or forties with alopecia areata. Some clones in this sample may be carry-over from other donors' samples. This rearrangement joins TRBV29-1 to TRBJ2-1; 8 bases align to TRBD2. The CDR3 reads CSVVSPGGARDEQFF. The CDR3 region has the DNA TGCAGCGTTGTTTCGCCCGGGGGGGCCAGGGATGAGCAGTTCTTC.